This TCR beta chain derives from a study of vaccination and CD4 T cells after COVID-19. Turning to the study itself: The convalescents, six males and four females, included two who were Hispanic. The authors sampled a few convalescent patients on day 14 and on days 161 to 241 post-vaccination. Study-level points and caveats: Post-vaccination reactive clonotypes (median around 40) did not differ significantly from post-infection (21).

V was trimmed by 4 bases and J by 3 bases, leaving 10 bases between them. Germline V gives CDR1 MNHEY, CDR2 SVGEGT. The CDR3 consists of 13 residues. On this clonotype itself: Its antigen remains unknown.

Time point described: late sampling 161 to 241 days after vaccination in a few convalescent patients. A single record per CDR3 protein comes from TCRdb applying MiXCR to the PCR reads. Of around 26,000 distinct CDR3 sequences detected, 51% appear once; the ten largest clones hold over 4.5%. Sequencing used CD4+ T cells from blood, obtained about 7 months after SARS-CoV-2 vaccination. The chain recombines TRBV6-2 or TRBV6-3 with TRBJ2-7; weak D call: TRBD1 (5 bases). This clonotype was sampled from a human donor who had recovered from COVID-19. The CDR3 sequence is CASSSGHIYEQYF. For the CDR3, the DNA is TGTGCCAGCAGTTCCGGACACATCTACGAGCAGTACTTC.